The rows below give T cell receptor beta chains drawn from one sample of a study of T-cell memory formation after mild COVID-19. TCRdb recomputed calls from the 5' RACE reads with MiXCR, one row per CDR3 protein. Here the sample spans approximately 580,000 distinct CDR3 sequences, around 20% being singletons. The sample was PBMCs or a T cell subset sorted from them (not recorded which). Source of these receptors: an adult woman who had mild COVID-19 (a few samples of this study predate the infection). Cell type and time point are not known. Both conserved end residues are trimmed from each CDR3. The D gene is left open where the match is weak. Some rows mark clone size as missing; the rest say once, few, many or name a class of expanded clone.

>11|NA|TRBJ2-7|TRBV4-1|NA
ASSHGQPDEQY
>14|TRBD2|TRBJ2-3|TRBV7-3|NA
ASSGGLAGRTDTQY
>12|TRBD2|TRBJ2-3|TRBV3-1|few
ASSQGAGYDTQY
>11|NA|TRBJ2-5|TRBV7-2|few
ASSLYGQETQY
>10|NA|TRBJ2-7|TRBV9|few
ASSALEDEQY
>15|TRBD1|TRBJ2-6|TRBV6-5|few
ASTPGQGISGANVLT
>12|NA|TRBJ2-5|TRBV5-4|few
ASSSGSLQETQY
>14|NA|TRBJ2-7|TRBV3-1|few
ASSQEAASLGNEQY
>16|TRBD2|TRBJ2-7|TRBV7-9|NA
ASSSLPGTSGPYYEQY
>10|NA|TRBJ2-7|TRBV12-3/TRBV12-4|NA
ASGLGGGEQY
>12|TRBD1|TRBJ1-6|TRBV4-1|NA
ASSQAGGSVPLH
>12|NA|TRBJ1-4|TRBV7-9|many
ASSLTPRGEKLF
>12|TRBD1|TRBJ1-1|TRBV29-1|NA
SAHSGGYFAEAF
>12|TRBD1|TRBJ2-3|TRBV29-1|NA
SVRGGQITDTQY
>11|NA|TRBJ2-2|TRBV20-1|few
SARDLQAGELF
>14|TRBD1|TRBJ1-2|TRBV6-5|NA
ASSYKAYGTGYGYT
>12|NA|TRBJ2-1|TRBV12-3/TRBV12-4|NA
ASSFSGVANEQF
>13|TRBD1|TRBJ1-2|TRBV6-5|few
ASSDSGQANYGYT
>10|NA|TRBJ2-5|TRBV2|few
ASGRNQETQY
>14|TRBD2|TRBJ2-1|TRBV4-2|NA
ASSQVRREGPNEQF
>12|TRBD1|TRBJ1-2|TRBV29-1|few
SVDIGQETFGYT
>13|NA|TRBJ2-7|TRBV10-2|NA
ASSEGVASSYEQY
>14|NA|TRBJ1-5|TRBV20-1|NA
SARPQGPYSNQPKH